This record concerns one T cell receptor beta chain sequence. What it binds is not known. The sample comes from a study of cytomegalovirus exposure and HLA in healthy donors. The PCR contained 60 Vbeta and 13 Jbeta primers. Method: immunoSEQ multiplex PCR; TCRdb's copy keeps in-frame clones and lacks some. This sample yields 100,000 to 150,000 clones, of which almost 85% are seen a single time; around 1.6% belongs to the top ten. Notes on the study in general: An analysis that was carried out later associated 15,000 to 20,000 TCR beta sequences with HLA alleles at 0.05 false discovery rate.

This CDR3 contains 14 residues. Deletions cut 5 bases from V and 1 base from J, with 12 bases between. Looked up from germline, CDR1 is PRHDT and CDR2 is FYEKMQ (reference sequence). The sample was PBMCs. The source of this sequence is a woman aged 18-29 years in good health and CMV-seronegative. The V call is TRBV13, the J call TRBJ2-7, with D possibly TRBD2 on 6 matching bases. Here the CDR3 DNA reads TGTGCCAGCAGCCCGCGGGGCCATTCCTACGAGCAGTACTTC. Protein sequence: CASSPRGHSYEQYF.